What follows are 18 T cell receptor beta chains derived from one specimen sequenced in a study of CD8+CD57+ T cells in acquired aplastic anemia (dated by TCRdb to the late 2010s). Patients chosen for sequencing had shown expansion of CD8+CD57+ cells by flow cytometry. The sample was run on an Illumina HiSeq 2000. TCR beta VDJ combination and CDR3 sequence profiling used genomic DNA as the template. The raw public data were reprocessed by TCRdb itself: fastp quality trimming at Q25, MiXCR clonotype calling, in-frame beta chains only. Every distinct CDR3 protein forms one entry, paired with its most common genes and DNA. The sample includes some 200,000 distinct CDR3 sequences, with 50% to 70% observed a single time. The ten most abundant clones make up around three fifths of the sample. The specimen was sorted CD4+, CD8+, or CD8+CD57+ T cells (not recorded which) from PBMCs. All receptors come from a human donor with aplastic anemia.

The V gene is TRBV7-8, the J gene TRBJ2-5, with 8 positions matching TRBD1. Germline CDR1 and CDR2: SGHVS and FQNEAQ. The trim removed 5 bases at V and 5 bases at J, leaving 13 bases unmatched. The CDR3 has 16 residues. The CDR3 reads CASSLWTGTGGETQYF. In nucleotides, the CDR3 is TGTGCCAGCAGCCTTTGGACAGGGACTGGTGGGGAGACCCAGTACTTC.

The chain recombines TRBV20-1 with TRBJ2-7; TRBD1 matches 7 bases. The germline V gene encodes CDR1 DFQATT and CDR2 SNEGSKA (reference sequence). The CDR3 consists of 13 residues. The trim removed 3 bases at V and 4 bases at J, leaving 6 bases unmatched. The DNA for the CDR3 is TGCAGTGCTAGGGACAGGACCGAATACGAGCAGTACTTC. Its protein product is CSARDRTEYEQYF.

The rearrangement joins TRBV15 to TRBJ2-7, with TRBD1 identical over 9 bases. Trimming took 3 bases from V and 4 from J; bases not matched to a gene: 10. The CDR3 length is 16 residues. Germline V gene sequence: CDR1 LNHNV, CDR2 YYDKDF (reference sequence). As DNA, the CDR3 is TGTGCCACCAGCAGCTATCCGGGACAGGGAGATTACGAGCAGTACTTC. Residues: CATSSYPGQGDYEQYF.

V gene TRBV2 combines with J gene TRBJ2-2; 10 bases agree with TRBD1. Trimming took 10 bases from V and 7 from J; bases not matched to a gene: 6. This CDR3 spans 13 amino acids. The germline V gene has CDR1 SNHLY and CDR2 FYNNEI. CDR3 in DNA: TGTGCCACCGGGACAGGGGCCAGCGGGGAGCTGTTTTTT. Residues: CATGTGASGELFF.

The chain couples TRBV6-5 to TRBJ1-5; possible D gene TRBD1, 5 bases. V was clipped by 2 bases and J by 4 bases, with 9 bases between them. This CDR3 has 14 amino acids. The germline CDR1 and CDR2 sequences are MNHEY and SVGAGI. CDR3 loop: CASSYAQGNQPQHF. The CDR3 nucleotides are TGTGCCAGCAGTTACGCCCAGGGAAATCAGCCCCAGCATTTT.

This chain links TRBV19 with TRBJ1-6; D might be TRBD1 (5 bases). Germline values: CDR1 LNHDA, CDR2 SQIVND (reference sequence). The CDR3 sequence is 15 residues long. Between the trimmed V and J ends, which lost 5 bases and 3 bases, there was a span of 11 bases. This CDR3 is CASSHGTGYNSPLHF. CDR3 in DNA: TGTGCCAGTAGTCATGGGACGGGCTATAATTCACCCCTCCACTTT.

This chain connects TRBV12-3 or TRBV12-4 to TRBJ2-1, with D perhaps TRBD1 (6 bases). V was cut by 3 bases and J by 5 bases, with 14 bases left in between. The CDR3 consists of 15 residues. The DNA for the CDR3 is TGTGCCAGCAGTTTGGTGGGGGCACGAAACAATGAGCAGTTCTTC. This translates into CASSLVGARNNEQFF.

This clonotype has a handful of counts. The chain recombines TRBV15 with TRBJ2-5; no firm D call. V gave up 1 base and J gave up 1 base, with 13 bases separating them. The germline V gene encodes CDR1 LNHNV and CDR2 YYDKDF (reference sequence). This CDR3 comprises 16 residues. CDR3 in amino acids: CATSRAAVTPQETQYF. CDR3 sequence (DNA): TGTGCCACCAGCAGAGCGGCAGTCACCCCCCAAGAGACCCAGTACTTC.

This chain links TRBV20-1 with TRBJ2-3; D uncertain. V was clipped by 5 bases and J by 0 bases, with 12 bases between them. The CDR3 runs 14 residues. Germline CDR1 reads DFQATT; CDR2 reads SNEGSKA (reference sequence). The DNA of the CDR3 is TGCAGTGCTCTGGGGTTAGGGAGCACAGATACGCAGTATTTT. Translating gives CSALGLGSTDTQYF.

The CDR3 DNA reads TGTGCCAGTAGTCCTGACATGGCTGCTAACTATGGCTACACCTTC. It yields the protein CASSPDMAANYGYTF. The rearrangement links TRBV19 to TRBJ1-2; D not resolved. Germline CDR1 reads LNHDA; CDR2 reads SQIVND (reference sequence). CDR3 size: 15 residues. Trimming removed 5 bases at V and 0 bases at J, with 13 bases between.

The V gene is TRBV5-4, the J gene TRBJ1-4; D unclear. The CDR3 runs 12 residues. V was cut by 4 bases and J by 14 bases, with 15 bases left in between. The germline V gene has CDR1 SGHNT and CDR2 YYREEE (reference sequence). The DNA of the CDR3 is TGTGCCAGCAGCCAAGATTTGGGTTCGCTGTTTTTT. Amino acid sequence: CASSQDLGSLFF.

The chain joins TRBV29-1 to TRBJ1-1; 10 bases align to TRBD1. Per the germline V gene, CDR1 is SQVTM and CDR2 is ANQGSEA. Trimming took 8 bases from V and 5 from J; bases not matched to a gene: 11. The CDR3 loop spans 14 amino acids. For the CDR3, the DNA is TGCAGCACTACCCGGACAGGGGGAGAAACTGAAGCTTTCTTT. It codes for CSTTRTGGETEAFF.

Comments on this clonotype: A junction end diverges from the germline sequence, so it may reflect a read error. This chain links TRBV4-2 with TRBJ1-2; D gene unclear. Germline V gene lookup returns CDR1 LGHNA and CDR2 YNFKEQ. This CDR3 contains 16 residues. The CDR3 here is CASSQDPGRNNYDYTF. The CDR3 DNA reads TGTGCCAGCAGCCAAGATCCTGGGAGAAACAACTATGACTACACCTTC.

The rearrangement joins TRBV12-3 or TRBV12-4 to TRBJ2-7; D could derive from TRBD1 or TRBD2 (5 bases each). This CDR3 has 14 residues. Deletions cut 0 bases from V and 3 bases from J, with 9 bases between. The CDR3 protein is CASSLAGPNYEQYF. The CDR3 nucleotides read TGTGCCAGCAGTTTAGCGGGACCAAACTACGAGCAGTACTTC.

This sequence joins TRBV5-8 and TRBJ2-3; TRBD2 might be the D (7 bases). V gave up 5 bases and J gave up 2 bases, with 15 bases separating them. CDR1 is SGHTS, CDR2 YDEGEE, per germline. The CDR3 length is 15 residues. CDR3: CASRWTAGATDTQYF. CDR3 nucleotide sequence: TGTGCCAGCAGGTGGACTGCGGGGGCCACAGATACGCAGTATTTT.

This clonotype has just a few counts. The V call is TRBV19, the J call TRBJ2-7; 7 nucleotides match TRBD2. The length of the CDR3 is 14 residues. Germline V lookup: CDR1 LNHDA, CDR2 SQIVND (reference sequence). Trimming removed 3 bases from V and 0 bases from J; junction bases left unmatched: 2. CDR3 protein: CASSIGGSSYEQYF. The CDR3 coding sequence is TGTGCCAGTAGTATTGGCGGGAGCTCCTACGAGCAGTACTTC.

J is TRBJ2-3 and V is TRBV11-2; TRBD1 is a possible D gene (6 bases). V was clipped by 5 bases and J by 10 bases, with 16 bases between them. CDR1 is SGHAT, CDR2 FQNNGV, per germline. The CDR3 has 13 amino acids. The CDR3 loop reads CASSPHRDGAQYF. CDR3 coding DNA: TGTGCCAGCAGCCCTCACAGGGACGGGGCGCAGTATTTT.

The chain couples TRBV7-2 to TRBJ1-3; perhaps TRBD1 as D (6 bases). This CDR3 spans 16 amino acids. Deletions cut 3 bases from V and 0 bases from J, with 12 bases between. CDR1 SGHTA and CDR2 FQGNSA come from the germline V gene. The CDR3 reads CASSLFRQDSGNTIYF. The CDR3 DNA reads TGTGCCAGCAGCTTGTTCCGACAGGACTCTGGAAACACCATATATTTT.